The TCR beta chain described here comes from a study of blood T cell repertoires in COVID-19. For the study at large: Acute-phase and convalescent COVID-19 samples originated in the United States, Italy and Spain.

Sequencing used immunoSEQ multiplex PCR; TCRdb keeps in-frame clones, though not all of them. This repertoire shows 150,000 to 180,000 clones, 70% to 85% found once; its top ten account for roughly 9.8%. V was trimmed by 2 bases and J by 0 bases, leaving 4 bases between them. CDR1 and CDR2 (germline): MNHEY, SVGAGI. This CDR3 comprises 13 residues. The receptor comes from a woman aged 45-59 years with acute or convalescent COVID-19. The chain joins TRBV6-5 to TRBJ1-2, with unresolved D. The sample consisted of peripheral blood. CDR3 sequence reads: CASSYGANYGYTF. The CDR3 nucleotides are TGTGCCAGCAGTTACGGAGCTAACTATGGCTACACCTTC.